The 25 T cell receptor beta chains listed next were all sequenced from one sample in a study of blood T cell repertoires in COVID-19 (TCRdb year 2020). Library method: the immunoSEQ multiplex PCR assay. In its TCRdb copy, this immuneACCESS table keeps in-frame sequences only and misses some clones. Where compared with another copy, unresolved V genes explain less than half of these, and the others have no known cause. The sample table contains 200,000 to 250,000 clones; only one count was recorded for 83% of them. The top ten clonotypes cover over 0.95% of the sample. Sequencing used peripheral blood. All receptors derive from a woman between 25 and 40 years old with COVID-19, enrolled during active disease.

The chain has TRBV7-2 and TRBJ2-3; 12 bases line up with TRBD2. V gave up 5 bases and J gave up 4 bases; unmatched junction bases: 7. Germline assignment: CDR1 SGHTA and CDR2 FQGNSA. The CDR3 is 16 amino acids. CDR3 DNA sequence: TGTGCCAGCAGCCCACTAGCGGGGGGCGGGGCAGATACGCAGTATTTT. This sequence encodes CASSPLAGGGADTQYF.

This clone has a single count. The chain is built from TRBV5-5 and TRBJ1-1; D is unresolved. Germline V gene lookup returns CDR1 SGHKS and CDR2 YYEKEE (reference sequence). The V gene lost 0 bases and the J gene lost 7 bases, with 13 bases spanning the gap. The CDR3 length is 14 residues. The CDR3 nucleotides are TGTGCCAGCAGCTTGGGAGTGCGGCAAATTGAAGCTTTCTTT. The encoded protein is CASSLGVRQIEAFF. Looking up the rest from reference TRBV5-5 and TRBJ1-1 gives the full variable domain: DAGVTQSPTHLIKTRGQQVTLRCSPISGHKSVSWYQQVLGQGPQFIFQYYEKEERGRGNFPDRFSARQFPNYSSELNVNALLLGDSALYLCASSLGVRQIEAFFGQGTRLTVV.

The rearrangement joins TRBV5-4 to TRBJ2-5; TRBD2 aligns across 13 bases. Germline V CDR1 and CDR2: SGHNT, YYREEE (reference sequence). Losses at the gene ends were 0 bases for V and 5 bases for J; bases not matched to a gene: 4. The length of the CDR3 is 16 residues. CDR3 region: CASSLGLAGGVETQYF. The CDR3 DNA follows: TGTGCCAGCAGCTTGGGACTAGCGGGGGGCGTGGAGACCCAGTACTTC. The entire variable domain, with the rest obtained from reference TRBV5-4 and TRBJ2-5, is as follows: ETGVTQSPTHLIKTRGQQVTLRCSSQSGHNTVSWYQQALGQGPQFIFQYYREEENGRGNFPPRFSGLQFPNYSSELNVNALELDDSALYLCASSLGLAGGVETQYFGPGTRLLVL.

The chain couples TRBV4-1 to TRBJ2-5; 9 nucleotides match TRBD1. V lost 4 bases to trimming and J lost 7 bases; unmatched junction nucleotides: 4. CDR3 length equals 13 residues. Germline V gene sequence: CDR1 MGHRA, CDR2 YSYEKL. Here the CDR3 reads CASSPGTGLTQYF. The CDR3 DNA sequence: TGCGCCAGCAGCCCCGGGACAGGGCTGACCCAGTACTTC.

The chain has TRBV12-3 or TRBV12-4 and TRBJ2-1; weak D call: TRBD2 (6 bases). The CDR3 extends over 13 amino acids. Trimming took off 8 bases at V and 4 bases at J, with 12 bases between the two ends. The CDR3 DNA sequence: TGTGCCAGCCGTGGGGGGTGGTACAATGAGCAGTTCTTC. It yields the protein CASRGGWYNEQFF.

The CDR3, as DNA: TGTGCCAGCAGCAACTCCGGCCAAGAGACCCAGTACTTC. Its translation: CASSNSGQETQYF. V is TRBV6-5 and J is TRBJ2-5; no clear D gene. This CDR3 is built from 13 residues. Germline-derived CDR1 and CDR2 are MNHEY and SVGAGI. V was trimmed by 6 bases and J by 1 base, leaving 9 bases between them.

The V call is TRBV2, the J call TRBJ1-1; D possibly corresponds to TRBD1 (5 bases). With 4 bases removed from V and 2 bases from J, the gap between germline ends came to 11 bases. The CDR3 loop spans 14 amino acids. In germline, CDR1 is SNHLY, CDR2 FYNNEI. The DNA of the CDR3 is TGTGCCAGCAGTGGGTTCGGGACTAACACTGAAGCTTTCTTT. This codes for CASSGFGTNTEAFF.

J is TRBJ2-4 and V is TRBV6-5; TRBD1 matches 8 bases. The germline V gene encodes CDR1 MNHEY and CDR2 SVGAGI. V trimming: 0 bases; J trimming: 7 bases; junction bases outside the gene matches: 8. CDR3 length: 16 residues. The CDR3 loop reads CASSYSILTGGNIQYF. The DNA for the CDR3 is TGTGCCAGCAGTTACTCGATCCTTACAGGGGGGAACATTCAGTACTTC.

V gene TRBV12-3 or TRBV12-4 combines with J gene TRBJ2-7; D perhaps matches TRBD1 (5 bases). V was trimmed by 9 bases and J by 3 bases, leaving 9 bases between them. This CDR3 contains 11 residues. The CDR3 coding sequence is TGTGCCAGTAGGGGTTTCTACGAGCAGTACTTC. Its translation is CASRGFYEQYF.

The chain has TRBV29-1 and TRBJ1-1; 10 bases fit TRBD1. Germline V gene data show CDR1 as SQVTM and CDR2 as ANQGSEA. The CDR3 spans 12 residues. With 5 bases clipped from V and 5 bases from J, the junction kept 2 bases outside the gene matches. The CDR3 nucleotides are TGCAGCGTTCGGACAGGGGGGACTGAAGCTTTCTTT. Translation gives CSVRTGGTEAFF.

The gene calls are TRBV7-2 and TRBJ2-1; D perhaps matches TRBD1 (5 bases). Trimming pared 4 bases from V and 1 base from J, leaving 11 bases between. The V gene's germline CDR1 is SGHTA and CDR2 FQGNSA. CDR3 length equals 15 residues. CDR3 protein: CASSSQGLSYNEQFF. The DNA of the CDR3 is TGTGCCAGCAGCTCGCAGGGCCTGTCCTACAATGAGCAGTTCTTC.

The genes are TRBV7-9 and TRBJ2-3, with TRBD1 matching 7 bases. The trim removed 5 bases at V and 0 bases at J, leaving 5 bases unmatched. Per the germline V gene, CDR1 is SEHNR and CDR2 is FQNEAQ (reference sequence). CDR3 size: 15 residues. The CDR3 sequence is CASSPGGPSTDTQYF. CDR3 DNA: TGTGCCAGCAGCCCAGGGGGTCCCAGCACAGATACGCAGTATTTT.

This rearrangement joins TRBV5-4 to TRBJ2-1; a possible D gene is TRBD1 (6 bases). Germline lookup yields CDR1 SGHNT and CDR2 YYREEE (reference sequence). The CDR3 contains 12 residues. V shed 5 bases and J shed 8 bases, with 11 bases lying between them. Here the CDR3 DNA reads TGTGCCAGCAGGAACAGGGTGGATGAGCAGTTCTTC. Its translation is CASRNRVDEQFF.

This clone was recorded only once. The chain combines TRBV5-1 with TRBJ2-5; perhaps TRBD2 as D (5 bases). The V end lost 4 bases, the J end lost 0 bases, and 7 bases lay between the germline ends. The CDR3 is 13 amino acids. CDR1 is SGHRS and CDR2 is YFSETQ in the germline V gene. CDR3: CASSPGYQETQYF. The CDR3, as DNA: TGCGCCAGCAGCCCGGGATACCAAGAGACCCAGTACTTC.

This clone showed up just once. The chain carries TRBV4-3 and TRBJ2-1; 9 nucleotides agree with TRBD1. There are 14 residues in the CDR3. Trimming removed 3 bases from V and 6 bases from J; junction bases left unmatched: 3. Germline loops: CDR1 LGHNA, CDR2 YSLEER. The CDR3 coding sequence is TGCGCCAGCAGCCAGCCGGACAGGGGCAATGAGCAGTTCTTC. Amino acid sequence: CASSQPDRGNEQFF.

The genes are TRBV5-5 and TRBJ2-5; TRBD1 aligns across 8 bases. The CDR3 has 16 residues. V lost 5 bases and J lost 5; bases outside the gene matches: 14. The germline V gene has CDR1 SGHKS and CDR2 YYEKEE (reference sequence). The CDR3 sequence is CASRPGQGAMGETQYF. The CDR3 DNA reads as TGTGCCAGCAGACCTGGACAGGGTGCTATGGGGGAGACCCAGTACTTC.

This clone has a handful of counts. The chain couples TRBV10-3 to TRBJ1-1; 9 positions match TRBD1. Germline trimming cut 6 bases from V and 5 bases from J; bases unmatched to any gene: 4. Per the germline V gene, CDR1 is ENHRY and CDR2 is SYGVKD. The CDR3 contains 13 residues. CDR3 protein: CAIRGTGKTEAFF. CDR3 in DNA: TGTGCCATCAGAGGGACAGGGAAGACTGAAGCTTTCTTT.

The CDR3 loop is CSVSEVYGYTF. The CDR3 DNA follows: TGCAGCGTATCCGAGGTCTATGGCTACACCTTC. The chain is built from TRBV29-1 and TRBJ1-2; unclear D gene. The V gene lost 6 bases and the J gene lost 4 bases, with 9 bases spanning the gap. CDR1 is SQVTM, CDR2 ANQGSEA, per germline. There are 11 residues in the CDR3.

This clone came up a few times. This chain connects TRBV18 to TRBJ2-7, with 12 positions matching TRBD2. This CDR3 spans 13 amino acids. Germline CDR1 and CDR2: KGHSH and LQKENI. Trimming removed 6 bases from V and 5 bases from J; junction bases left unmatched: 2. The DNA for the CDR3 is TGTGCCAGCTCTCTAGCGGGGGGGCACGAGCAGTACTTC. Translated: CASSLAGGHEQYF. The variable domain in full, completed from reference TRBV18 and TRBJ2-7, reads NAGVMQNPRHLVRRRGQEARLRCSPMKGHSHVYWYRQLPEEGLKFMVYLQKENIIDESGMPKERFSAEFPKEGPSILRIQQVVRGDSAAYFCASSLAGGHEQYFGPGTRLTVT.

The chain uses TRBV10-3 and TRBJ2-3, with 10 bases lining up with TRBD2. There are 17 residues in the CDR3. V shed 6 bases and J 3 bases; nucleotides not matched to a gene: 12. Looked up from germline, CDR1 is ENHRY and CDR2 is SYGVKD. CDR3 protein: CAISLQGPAGGTDTQYF. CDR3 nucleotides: TGTGCCATCAGCTTACAGGGCCCAGCGGGGGGGACAGATACGCAGTATTTT.

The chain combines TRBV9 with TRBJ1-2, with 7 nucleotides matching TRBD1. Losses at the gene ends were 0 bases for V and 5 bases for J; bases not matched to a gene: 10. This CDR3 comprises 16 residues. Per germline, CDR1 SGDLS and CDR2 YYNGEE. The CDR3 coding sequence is TGTGCCAGCAGCGTAGCTCCAGACAGGGCAGGTTATGGCTACACCTTC. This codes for CASSVAPDRAGYGYTF.

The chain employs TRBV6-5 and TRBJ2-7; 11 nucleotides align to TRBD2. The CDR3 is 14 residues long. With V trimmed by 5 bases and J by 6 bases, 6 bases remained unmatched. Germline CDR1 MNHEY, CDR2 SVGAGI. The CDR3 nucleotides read TGTGCCAGCAGTCCTAGACTAGCGGGGACCGAGCAGTACTTC. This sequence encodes CASSPRLAGTEQYF.

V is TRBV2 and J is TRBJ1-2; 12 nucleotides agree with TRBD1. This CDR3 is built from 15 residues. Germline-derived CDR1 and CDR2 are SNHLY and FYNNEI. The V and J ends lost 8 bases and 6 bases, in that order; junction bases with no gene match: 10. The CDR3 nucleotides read TGTGCCAGCCGGGACAGGGGGCAAGGGGCAGATGGCTACACCTTC. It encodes CASRDRGQGADGYTF.

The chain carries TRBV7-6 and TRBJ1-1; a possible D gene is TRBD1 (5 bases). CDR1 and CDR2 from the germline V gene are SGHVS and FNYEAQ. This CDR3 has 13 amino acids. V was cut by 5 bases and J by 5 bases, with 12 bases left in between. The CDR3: CASSEREGTEAFF. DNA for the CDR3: TGTGCCAGCAGCGAAAGGGAGGGGACTGAAGCTTTCTTT. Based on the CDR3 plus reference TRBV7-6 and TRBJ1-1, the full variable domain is GAGVSQSPRYKVTKRGQDVALRCDPISGHVSLYWYRQALGQGPEFLTYFNYEAQQDKSGLPNDRFSAERPEGSISTLTIQRTEQRDSAMYRCASSEREGTEAFFGQGTRLTVV.

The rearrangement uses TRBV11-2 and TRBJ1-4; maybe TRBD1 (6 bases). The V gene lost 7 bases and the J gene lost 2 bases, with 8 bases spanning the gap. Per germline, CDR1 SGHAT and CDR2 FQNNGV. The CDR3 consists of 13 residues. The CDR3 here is CASTQGTNEKLFF. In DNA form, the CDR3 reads TGTGCCAGCACACAGGGCACTAATGAAAAACTGTTTTTT.